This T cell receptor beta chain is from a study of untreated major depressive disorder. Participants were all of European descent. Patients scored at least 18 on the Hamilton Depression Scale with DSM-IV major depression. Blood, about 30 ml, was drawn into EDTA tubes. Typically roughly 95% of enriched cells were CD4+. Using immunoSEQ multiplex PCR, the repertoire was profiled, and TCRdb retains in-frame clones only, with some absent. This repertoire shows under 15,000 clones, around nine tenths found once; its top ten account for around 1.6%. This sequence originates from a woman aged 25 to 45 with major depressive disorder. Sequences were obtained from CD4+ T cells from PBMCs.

In DNA form, the CDR3 reads TGTGCCAGCTCACCTGGACAGACGGGTGAAGCTTTCTTT. Amino acids: CASSPGQTGEAFF. The genes are TRBV18 and TRBJ1-1; the D gene is possibly TRBD1 (6 bases). The CDR3 is made up of 13 amino acids. Trimming removed 3 bases from V and 7 bases from J, with 12 bases in between. From germline, CDR1 is KGHSH and CDR2 LQKENI.